This T cell receptor beta chain was observed in a study of shared clonotypes between healthy human individuals. The study's findings and limits: Read depth was anticipated to influence clonotype sharing among donors.

The protocol was immunoSEQ multiplex PCR, while the TCRdb copy is restricted to in-frame clones and leaves out a portion. The sample consists of approximately 440,000 clones, 75% to 80% of them appearing once. With 7 bases clipped from V and 4 bases from J, the junction kept 7 bases outside the gene matches. Germline V CDR1 and CDR2: GTSNPN, SVGIG (reference sequence). CDR3 size: 12 residues. Donors were Caucasian adults residing in Nashville, Tennessee, USA. Points on this clone: The antigen remains undetermined.

The source material was PBMCs. This TCR was sampled from a middle-aged woman in good health. Some clones in this sample may be carry-over from other donors' samples. The gene calls are TRBV30 and TRBJ2-7, with 7 bases lining up with TRBD2. The CDR3 DNA is TGTGCCTTTCGTCCGGGACTATACGAGCAGTACTTC. It specifies CAFRPGLYEQYF.